Presented here are 16 T cell receptor beta chains from one specimen sequenced in a study of blood T cell repertoires in COVID-19. Only in-frame clones appear in the TCRdb table, and some are missing; sequencing was by immunoSEQ multiplex PCR. The sample has around 240,000 clones, 85% to 90% seen once. The sequenced sample consisted of PBMCs or T cells enriched from blood (not recorded which). Receptor source: a man aged 50 to 60 who had been exposed to COVID-19.

This clone was counted once. V and J are TRBV27 and TRBJ1-1; D remains ambiguous. Trimming pared 4 bases from V and 6 bases from J, leaving 15 bases between. CDR3 length: 14 residues. Germline values: CDR1 MNHEY, CDR2 SMNVEV (reference sequence). The CDR3 sequence is CASSYRTGKSEAFF. The CDR3, as DNA: TGTGCCAGCAGTTATAGGACGGGAAAGTCTGAAGCTTTCTTT.

The V call is TRBV14, the J call TRBJ2-7, with D unclear. Trimming pared 4 bases from V and 3 bases from J, leaving 7 bases between. CDR3 length: 12 residues. Germline CDR1 and CDR2: SGHDN and FVKESK. CDR3 amino acids: CASSPQDYEQYF. The CDR3 bases are TGTGCCAGCAGCCCCCAGGACTACGAGCAGTACTTC.

V and J are TRBV2 and TRBJ1-1; TRBD1 aligns across 9 bases. The CDR3 is made up of 14 amino acids. Trimming took 2 bases from V and 5 from J; bases not matched to a gene: 3. CDR1 is SNHLY, CDR2 FYNNEI, per germline. Here the CDR3 reads CASSEIQGATEAFF. CDR3 coding DNA: TGTGCCAGCAGTGAAATACAGGGGGCGACTGAAGCTTTCTTT.

The gene calls are TRBV2 and TRBJ1-1; tentative D call: TRBD1 (5 bases). The germline gives CDR1 SNHLY, CDR2 FYNNEI. CDR3 length: 13 residues. Trimming pared 1 base from V and 11 bases from J, leaving 14 bases between. CDR3: CASSEDRRLLAFF. The CDR3 DNA follows: TGTGCCAGCAGTGAAGACAGGCGGCTGCTTGCTTTCTTT.

The J gene is TRBJ1-3, the V gene TRBV5-6; D is uncertain. V was cut by 0 bases and J by 0 bases, with 13 bases left in between. Germline V gene lookup returns CDR1 SGHDT and CDR2 YYEEEE. The CDR3 runs to 17 residues. The CDR3 here is CASSLGVVRPSGNTIYF. DNA of the CDR3: TGTGCCAGCAGCTTGGGGGTCGTGAGGCCCTCTGGAAACACCATATATTTT. Using reference TRBV5-6 and TRBJ1-3 for the parts outside the CDR3, the full variable domain is DAGVTQSPTHLIKTRGQQVTLRCSPKSGHDTVSWYQQALGQGPQFIFQYYEEEERQRGNFPDRFSGHQFPNYSSELNVNALLLGDSALYLCASSLGVVRPSGNTIYFGEGSWLTVV.

This rearrangement joins TRBV5-5 to TRBJ1-2, with D perhaps matching TRBD1 (5 bases). The CDR3 has 14 amino acids. V was shortened by 0 bases and J by 8 bases, with 14 bases between the two germline ends. Looked up from germline, CDR1 is SGHKS and CDR2 is YYEKEE (reference sequence). CDR3 DNA: TGTGCCAGCAGCTTGGGGGACTTGCTCATGGGCTACACCTTC. Translation gives CASSLGDLLMGYTF.

The rearrangement joins TRBV3-1 (or the pseudogene TRBV3-2) to TRBJ1-6, with D possibly matching TRBD1 (5 bases). Germline V CDR1 and CDR2: LGHDT, YNNKEL (reference sequence). There are 14 residues in the CDR3. V was cut by 4 bases and J by 8 bases, with 12 bases left in between. CDR3 in DNA: TGTGCCAGCAGCCCAGACGGGGGTGATTCACCCCTCCACTTT. Translated, it gives CASSPDGGDSPLHF.

The gene calls are TRBV7-2 and TRBJ1-1; D is unclear. The CDR3 totals 14 residues. Trimming removed 2 bases at V and 1 base at J, with 8 bases between. The germline gives CDR1 SGHTA, CDR2 FQGNSA. The CDR3: CASSLRGRNTEAFF. The CDR3 DNA is TGTGCCAGCAGCTTAAGAGGCAGGAACACTGAAGCTTTCTTT.

The chain employs TRBV12-3 or TRBV12-4 and TRBJ1-2; possible D gene TRBD1, 6 bases. The CDR3 is 13 residues long. V gave up 6 bases and J gave up 3 bases, with 11 bases separating them. The CDR3 loop reads CASRQGIYYGYTF. CDR3 coding DNA: TGTGCCAGCAGGCAGGGGATTTACTATGGCTACACCTTC.

The chain recombines TRBV19 with TRBJ1-2; 7 nucleotides agree with TRBD1. V was clipped by 3 bases and J by 4 bases; unmatched bases: 8. CDR1 and CDR2 from the germline V gene are LNHDA and SQIVND (reference sequence). The CDR3 consists of 15 residues. CDR3 amino acids: CASSISGTVPYGYTF. CDR3 in DNA: TGTGCCAGTAGTATTTCGGGGACAGTCCCCTATGGCTACACCTTC.

J is TRBJ1-1 and V is TRBV5-6; D might be TRBD1 (6 bases). Trimming left V 2 bases short and J 5 bases short, with 13 bases between. CDR3 size: 14 residues. Germline CDR1 SGHDT, CDR2 YYEEEE. CDR3: CASSFQPRGTEAFF. The DNA of the CDR3 is TGTGCCAGCAGCTTTCAACCCAGGGGAACTGAAGCTTTCTTT.

The chain links TRBV3-1 (or the pseudogene TRBV3-2) to TRBJ2-5, with 8 bases lining up with TRBD2. This CDR3 spans 15 amino acids. V lost 4 bases and J lost 2; bases outside the gene matches: 6. Per germline, CDR1 LGHDT and CDR2 YNNKEL (reference sequence). The CDR3 is CASSLVGRGQETQYF. The CDR3 DNA follows: TGTGCCAGCAGCCTGGTCGGGAGGGGACAAGAGACCCAGTACTTC.

The rearrangement uses TRBV3-1 (or the pseudogene TRBV3-2) and TRBJ2-3; tentative D call: TRBD1 (5 bases). Germline V gene sequence: CDR1 LGHDT, CDR2 YNNKEL (reference sequence). The ends were cut back, 0 bases at V and 4 bases at J, with 14 bases in the middle. CDR3 length: 16 amino acids. CDR3: CASSQDIAGFADTQYF. CDR3 DNA sequence: TGTGCCAGCAGCCAAGATATCGCAGGGTTTGCAGATACGCAGTATTTT.

The V and J genes are TRBV11-3 and TRBJ1-1; D is possibly TRBD1 (5 bases). V dropped 4 bases and J dropped 0 bases, with 9 bases sitting between them. The germline V gene has CDR1 SGHNT and CDR2 YENEEA. The CDR3 covers 14 residues. The CDR3: CASSSRQLNTEAFF. CDR3 sequence (DNA): TGTGCCAGCAGCTCCCGACAGTTGAACACTGAAGCTTTCTTT.

The chain combines TRBV6-5 with TRBJ1-1; D not certain. CDR3 length: 15 residues. Trimming shortened V by 6 bases and J by 4 bases, and 18 bases separated the two germline ends. Germline V lookup: CDR1 MNHEY, CDR2 SVGAGI. In nucleotides, the CDR3 is TGTGCCAGCAGCACCGTAGCCGGGGATGGCACTGAAGCTTTCTTT. As protein: CASSTVAGDGTEAFF.

This chain links TRBV5-1 with TRBJ1-2; a weak D match, TRBD1 (6 bases). CDR1 and CDR2 (germline): SGHRS, YFSETQ. The CDR3 runs 13 residues. V was trimmed by 4 bases and J by 8 bases, leaving 15 bases between them. CDR3 bases: TGCGCCAGCAGCACCCAGGGGTATTGGGGCTACACCTTC. Amino acids: CASSTQGYWGYTF.